Listed here are 26 T cell receptor beta chains from one sample, sequenced in a study of CD8+ T cells in alopecia areata. Stated treatment: oral pan-JAK inhibitor, 5-10 mg twice daily. Following RNA extraction, reverse transcription yielded cDNA that acted as the sequencing template. Measured with immunoSEQ multiplex PCR; TCRdb has only the in-frame clones, and not every one. The sample lists 40,000 to 45,000 clones, approximately 92% seen once, with over 15% in the top ten. The starting material was CD8+ T cells sorted from blood, obtained at week 24, from a patient treated with tofacitinib. The receptors here all came from a human donor with alopecia areata.

The chain is built from TRBV30 and TRBJ2-2; 9 nucleotides match TRBD1. This CDR3 spans 15 amino acids. The V gene end was trimmed by 7 bases and the J gene end by 6 bases; junction bases not matched to a gene: 12. Germline CDR1 GTSNPN, CDR2 SVGIG (reference sequence). The chain's CDR3 is CALGLPTGGPGELFF. The CDR3 DNA reads as TGTGCCTTGGGCCTTCCCACAGGGGGCCCCGGGGAGCTGTTTTTT.

The chain couples TRBV4-1 to TRBJ2-3; 8 bases fit TRBD2. Losses at the gene ends were 8 bases for V and 3 bases for J; bases not matched to a gene: 10. The CDR3 sequence is 15 residues long. Germline V gene lookup returns CDR1 MGHRA and CDR2 YSYEKL. In DNA form, the CDR3 reads TGCGCCAGCGGTACGGGGGGGCCCGGGACAGATACGCAGTATTTT. It encodes CASGTGGPGTDTQYF.

The J gene is TRBJ2-3, the V gene TRBV10-3; D is ambiguous. Germline CDR1 and CDR2: ENHRY and SYGVKD. CDR3 length: 15 residues. The V and J ends lost 0 bases and 2 bases respectively, with 9 bases between them. CDR3 sequence (DNA): TGTGCCATCAGTGAGTCGAGATCGCTCACAGATACGCAGTATTTT. This codes for CAISESRSLTDTQYF.

This sequence joins TRBV7-9 and TRBJ2-2; weak D call: TRBD2 (7 bases). Trimming pared 4 bases from V and 3 bases from J, leaving 12 bases between. The CDR3 has 15 amino acids. Germline V gene sequence: CDR1 SEHNR, CDR2 FQNEAQ (reference sequence). The CDR3 nucleotides are TGTGCCAGCAGCTCCTCGCGGGGGCACACCGGGGAGCTGTTTTTT. It yields the protein CASSSSRGHTGELFF.

The chain uses TRBV28 and TRBJ2-7, with D hard to call. V lost 11 bases and J 5 bases, leaving 22 bases between the germline ends. CDR3 length equals 14 residues. CDR1 and CDR2 (germline): MDHEN, SYDVKM. CDR3 DNA: TGTGCCGTAGGCCCCACCCAGGTTCGTCACGAGCAGTACTTC. Protein product: CAVGPTQVRHEQYF.

V gene TRBV6-5 combines with J gene TRBJ2-7; 7 nucleotides agree with TRBD1. The V segment lost 5 bases and the J segment 3 bases; nucleotides outside the gene matches: 7. Germline V lookup: CDR1 MNHEY, CDR2 SVGAGI. CDR3 length equals 14 residues. The CDR3 here is CASSPGQSLYEQYF. The CDR3 coding sequence is TGTGCCAGCAGTCCGGGACAGAGCCTCTACGAGCAGTACTTC.

CDR3: CASSPSTADRGPDTQYF. For the CDR3, the DNA is TGCGCCAGCAGCCCCTCCACTGCGGACAGGGGGCCAGATACGCAGTATTTT. The chain has TRBV4-1 and TRBJ2-3; 11 nucleotides align to TRBD1. The length of the CDR3 is 17 residues. Losses at the gene ends were 4 bases for V and 4 bases for J; bases not matched to a gene: 10. Germline assignment: CDR1 MGHRA and CDR2 YSYEKL.

This chain uses TRBV5-6 with TRBJ2-7; D is unresolved. The CDR3 has 12 residues. The germline gives CDR1 SGHDT, CDR2 YYEEEE. Trimming took 4 bases from V and 2 from J, leaving 7 bases between them. The CDR3 here is CASSIVTYEQYF. The CDR3 nucleotides are TGTGCCAGCAGCATCGTTACCTACGAGCAGTACTTC.

The chain couples TRBV6-1 to TRBJ2-7; tentative D call: TRBD1 (5 bases). The CDR3 covers 13 residues. V shed 3 bases and J shed 3 bases, with 9 bases lying between them. Looked up from germline, CDR1 is MNHNS and CDR2 is SASEGT. The CDR3 reads CASSDSRGYEQYF. The CDR3 DNA is TGTGCCAGCAGTGATAGTAGGGGCTACGAGCAGTACTTC.

For this clone: The junction does not match germline at one end; this may be a read error. The chain joins TRBV5-4 to TRBJ2-1; the D is unclear. The CDR3 loop spans 15 amino acids. Germline assignment: CDR1 SGHNT and CDR2 YYREEE (reference sequence). This chain's CDR3 is CASSQGPSSYNEQFF. In nucleotides, the CDR3 is TGCGCCAGCAGCCAAGGGCCTAGCTCCTACAATGAGCAGTTCTTC.

The genes are TRBV7-2 and TRBJ2-4; D is undetermined. CDR1 and CDR2 from the germline V gene are SGHTA and FQGNSA. V was pared by 0 bases and J by 7 bases, with 13 bases between. This CDR3 comprises 15 residues. The CDR3 sequence: CASSLAPRGDNIQYF. CDR3 bases: TGTGCCAGCAGCTTAGCCCCTCGCGGCGACAACATTCAGTACTTC.

This clone was seen just once. This chain connects TRBV7-9 to TRBJ2-6, with 7 bases lining up with TRBD1. This CDR3 has 18 residues. Per the germline V gene, CDR1 is SEHNR and CDR2 is FQNEAQ (reference sequence). The ends lost 5 bases at V and 0 bases at J; junction bases unmatched: 10. Written as DNA, the CDR3 is TGTGCCAGCAGCACCGGACAGGTTTTACCCTCTGGGGCCAACGTCCTGACTTTC. Translated: CASSTGQVLPSGANVLTF.

V gene TRBV29-1 combines with J gene TRBJ2-1, with 9 bases matching TRBD2. The germline V gene encodes CDR1 SQVTM and CDR2 ANQGSEA. The V and J ends lost 5 bases and 4 bases, in that order; junction bases with no gene match: 0. The CDR3 has 12 amino acids. CDR3 DNA: TGCAGCGTTAGCGGGGGGTACAATGAGCAGTTCTTC. Translating it yields CSVSGGYNEQFF.

In its sample, this clone was seen once. The chain uses TRBV29-1 and TRBJ2-5; D ambiguous. V lost 0 bases, J lost 5 bases, and 7 bases lay in between. Germline values: CDR1 SQVTM, CDR2 ANQGSEA. The CDR3 runs to 12 residues. The CDR3 is CSVEDWRETQYF. The CDR3 bases are TGCAGCGTTGAAGATTGGCGGGAGACCCAGTACTTC.

The chain has TRBV7-9 and TRBJ2-7; tentatively, D is TRBD1 (5 bases). Per germline, CDR1 SEHNR and CDR2 FQNEAQ (reference sequence). V lost 5 bases and J 0 bases, leaving 20 bases between the germline ends. This CDR3 region has 17 residues. The DNA of the CDR3 is TGTGCCAGCAGCCTTCTGGACACGTCCTATTCCTCCTACGAGCAGTACTTC. Its protein product is CASSLLDTSYSSYEQYF.

The chain recombines TRBV21-1 with TRBJ1-1. TRBV21-1 is a pseudogene. The CDR3 consists of 16 residues. In nucleotides, the CDR3 is TGTGCCAGCAGCAATATGAATAACGGTCAGAACACTGAAGCTTTCTTT. Its translation: CASSNMNNGQNTEAFF.

The CDR3 reads CSVETGIQETQYF. Here the CDR3 DNA reads TGCAGCGTTGAGACAGGGATTCAAGAGACCCAGTACTTC. This chain connects TRBV29-1 to TRBJ2-5; 7 bases agree with TRBD1. The CDR3 has 13 residues. After removal of 3 bases from V and 2 bases from J, the junction contained 3 bases not matched to a gene. The germline V gene has CDR1 SQVTM and CDR2 ANQGSEA.

The chain combines TRBV6-1 with TRBJ2-1, with a weak D call TRBD1 (5 bases). The CDR3 loop spans 14 amino acids. Germline values: CDR1 MNHNS, CDR2 SASEGT. V lost 5 bases to trimming and J lost 5 bases, with 13 bases between them. CDR3 residues: CASSQGWGNNEQFF. The CDR3 DNA is TGTGCCAGCAGTCAAGGTTGGGGCAACAATGAGCAGTTCTTC.

This chain uses TRBV28 with TRBJ2-1, with 7 bases identical to TRBD2. This CDR3 comprises 16 residues. Germline V lookup: CDR1 MDHEN, CDR2 SYDVKM. V was clipped by 3 bases and J by 0 bases; unmatched bases: 5. This CDR3 reads CASSFSSGSSYNEQFF. The DNA of the CDR3 is TGTGCCAGCAGTTTCTCTAGCGGCAGCTCCTACAATGAGCAGTTCTTC.

The V and J genes are TRBV7-9 and TRBJ2-4; possibly TRBD1 or TRBD2 for D (6 bases each). Germline CDR1 SEHNR, CDR2 FQNEAQ (reference sequence). The CDR3 totals 15 residues. Trimming pared 5 bases from V and 4 bases from J, leaving 15 bases between. CDR3 in DNA: TGTGCCAGCAGCCTCATCAGGGGAGGAAAAAACATTCAGTACTTC. As protein: CASSLIRGGKNIQYF.

The chain combines TRBV5-6 with TRBJ2-7; the match to TRBD1 covers 7 bases. The germline V gene encodes CDR1 SGHDT and CDR2 YYEEEE. The V gene end was trimmed by 0 bases and the J gene end by 0 bases; junction bases not matched to a gene: 6. CDR3 length: 16 residues. CDR3 bases: TGTGCCAGCAGCTTGGGCTTCAGGGGGAGCTCCTACGAGCAGTACTTC. Translation gives CASSLGFRGSSYEQYF.

The genes are TRBV28 and TRBJ1-4; D might be TRBD1 (5 bases). V was shortened by 3 bases and J by 7 bases, with 12 bases between the two germline ends. The germline V gene has CDR1 MDHEN and CDR2 SYDVKM. This CDR3 is built from 14 residues. CDR3 coding DNA: TGTGCCAGCAGTTTTCGACTAAGGGGTGAAAAACTGTTTTTT. Its translation: CASSFRLRGEKLFF.

The chain is built from TRBV29-1 and TRBJ2-2, with 10 positions matching TRBD2. The CDR3 runs 15 residues. Germline V gives CDR1 SQVTM, CDR2 ANQGSEA. The junction had 3 bases not matched to a gene; V was cut back by 0 bases and J by 5 bases. This CDR3 is CSVEEAGGPTGELFF. In nucleotides, the CDR3 is TGCAGCGTTGAAGAAGCGGGGGGGCCTACCGGGGAGCTGTTTTTT.

This chain joins TRBV6-5 and TRBJ2-4; D is unclear. Trimming took off 9 bases at V and 3 bases at J, with 15 bases between the two ends. Germline assignment: CDR1 MNHEY and CDR2 SVGAGI. There are 14 residues in the CDR3. The CDR3 spells CARSTWLIKNIQYF. The CDR3 DNA is TGTGCCAGGTCCACATGGTTAATCAAAAACATTCAGTACTTC.

As for this clone: Germline is not matched at one junction end, which may reflect a read error. This chain connects TRBV7-7 to TRBJ2-3; D is perhaps TRBD2 (5 bases). This CDR3 spans 14 amino acids. Germline CDR1 and CDR2: SSHAT and FNYEAQ (reference sequence). CDR3 in DNA: TGTGCTAGCAGCTTAGAACTAGGGTCAGATACGCAGTATTTT. The encoded protein is CASSLELGSDTQYF.

The chain couples TRBV6-6 to TRBJ2-7; no definite D call. V gave up 2 bases and J gave up 2 bases, with 7 bases separating them. Germline CDR1 and CDR2: MNHNY and SVGAGI (reference sequence). This CDR3 is 13 amino acids long. CDR3 loop: CASSYEVPYEQYF. The CDR3, as DNA: TGTGCCAGCAGTTACGAGGTTCCCTACGAGCAGTACTTC.